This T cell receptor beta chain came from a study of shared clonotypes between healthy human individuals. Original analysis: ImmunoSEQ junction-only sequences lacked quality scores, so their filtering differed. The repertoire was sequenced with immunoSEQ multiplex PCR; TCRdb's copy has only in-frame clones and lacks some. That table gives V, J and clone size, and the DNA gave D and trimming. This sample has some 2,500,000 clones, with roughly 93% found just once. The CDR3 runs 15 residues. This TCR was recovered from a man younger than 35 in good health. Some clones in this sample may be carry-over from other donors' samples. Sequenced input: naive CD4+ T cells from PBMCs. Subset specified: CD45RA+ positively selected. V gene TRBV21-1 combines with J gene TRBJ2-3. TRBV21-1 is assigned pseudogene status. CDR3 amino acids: CASSKKANGTDTQYF. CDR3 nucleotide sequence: TGTGCCAGCAGCAAAAAGGCAAACGGCACAGATACGCAGTATTTT.